This note documents a single TCR beta chain sequence. Sequencing used immunoSEQ multiplex PCR; TCRdb keeps in-frame clones, though not all of them. The sample lists about 140,000 clones; over 75% were seen once. Participant age was roughly 18 to 95 years, and participants resided in roughly 25 US areas. This sample stems from a study of blood T cell repertoires in COVID-19. The germline V and J ends were trimmed by 7 bases and 6 bases, with 15 bases remaining between them. Germline-derived CDR1 and CDR2 are SQVTM and ANQGSEA. The CDR3 length is 12 residues. The chain couples TRBV29-1 to TRBJ1-2; possible D gene TRBD1, 5 bases. This sequence originates from a woman aged 45-60 years who had recovered from COVID-19. The source material was PBMCs or T cells enriched from blood (not recorded which). The CDR3 sequence is CSARDSGHGYTF. Here the CDR3 DNA reads TGCAGCGCGCGGGACTCTGGGCATGGCTACACCTTC.